The 17 T cell receptor beta chains in this list originate from one sample, sequenced in a study of control samples from healthy donors and cancer patients. Data came from immunoSEQ multiplex PCR; TCRdb stores just in-frame clones and leaves some out. The sample has around 84,000 clones; 75% to 95% are singletons. The sequenced sample was blood. Receptors originate from a young man in good health.

V and J are TRBV27 and TRBJ1-2; tentative D call: TRBD1 (5 bases). Germline V lookup: CDR1 MNHEY, CDR2 SMNVEV (reference sequence). CDR3 length: 15 residues. V was pared by 4 bases and J by 8 bases, with 20 bases between. Here the CDR3 DNA reads TGTGCCAGCAGTTCGCTGGGAGGAGGGGAGAGGGGCTACACCTTC. It specifies CASSSLGGGERGYTF.

The rearrangement uses TRBV19 and TRBJ2-5; D gene uncertain. With 4 bases removed from V and 0 bases from J, the gap between germline ends came to 3 bases. Germline V lookup: CDR1 LNHDA, CDR2 SQIVND (reference sequence). This CDR3 has 12 amino acids. The CDR3 region is CASSTYQETQYF. As DNA, the CDR3 is TGTGCCAGTAGTACGTACCAAGAGACCCAGTACTTC.

This clone was seen only once. J is TRBJ2-7 and V is TRBV11-2; 7 bases align to TRBD1. Germline loops: CDR1 SGHAT, CDR2 FQNNGV. Trimming took 3 bases from V and 2 from J; bases not matched to a gene: 7. The CDR3 is 15 residues long. CDR3 nucleotides: TGTGCCAGCAGCTTCCAGGGGGAGCTTCCCTACGAGCAGTACTTC. Its translation: CASSFQGELPYEQYF.

The rearrangement links TRBV19 to TRBJ1-1; 7 bases map to TRBD1. This CDR3 spans 14 amino acids. Germline CDR1 is LNHDA and CDR2 is SQIVND (reference sequence). The J segment lost 0 bases and the V segment lost 6 bases, leaving 4 bases of the junction unmatched. The CDR3 region is CASRGGQLNTEAFF. The CDR3 DNA reads TGTGCCAGTAGGGGGGGACAGCTGAACACTGAAGCTTTCTTT.

The chain couples TRBV6-2 or TRBV6-3 to TRBJ1-1; D possibly corresponds to TRBD1 (5 bases). CDR3 length: 12 amino acids. The germline gives CDR1 MNHEY, CDR2 SVGEGT. Trimming shortened V by 5 bases and J by 5 bases, and 9 bases separated the two germline ends. For the CDR3, the DNA is TGTGCCAGCAGTCGGGGACGGACTGAAGCTTTCTTT. This sequence encodes CASSRGRTEAFF.

J is TRBJ2-2 and V is TRBV4-1, with D unresolved. Trimming took off 0 bases at V and 7 bases at J, with 9 bases between the two ends. Germline-derived CDR1 and CDR2 are MGHRA and YSYEKL. This CDR3 spans 14 amino acids. The CDR3 protein is CASSQEEWGGELFF. The CDR3 DNA reads TGCGCCAGCAGCCAAGAAGAGTGGGGCGGGGAGCTGTTTTTT.

As DNA, the CDR3 is TGTGCCAGCAGCTTAGAGGTAGGCACTGAAGCTTTCTTT. Translated: CASSLEVGTEAFF. This chain links TRBV6-2 or TRBV6-3 with TRBJ1-1, with D uncertain. V lost 6 bases to trimming and J lost 4 bases, with 12 bases between them. CDR1 is MNHEY, CDR2 SVGEGT, per germline. This CDR3 comprises 13 residues.

The rearrangement uses TRBV10-3 and TRBJ2-2, with TRBD2 matching 11 bases. Germline trimming cut 5 bases from V and 7 bases from J; bases unmatched to any gene: 12. CDR1 is ENHRY, CDR2 SYGVKD, per germline. The CDR3 contains 17 residues. Here the CDR3 reads CAISKLAGDGEDGELFF. The CDR3 DNA is TGTGCCATCAGTAAACTAGCGGGAGATGGTGAGGACGGGGAGCTGTTTTTT.

The chain uses TRBV6-6 and TRBJ1-2, with TRBD1 as a possible D gene (5 bases). The CDR3 spans 11 residues. In germline, CDR1 is MNHNY, CDR2 SVGAGI (reference sequence). The V gene lost 9 bases and the J gene lost 3 bases, with 8 bases spanning the gap. The CDR3 is CASVGDYGYTF. The CDR3 region has the DNA TGTGCCAGTGTAGGGGACTATGGCTACACCTTC.

The chain couples TRBV5-1 to TRBJ2-1, with D perhaps TRBD1 (6 bases). The V gene's germline CDR1 is SGHRS and CDR2 YFSETQ. CDR3 length: 16 amino acids. The germline V and J ends were trimmed by 3 bases and 0 bases, with 13 bases remaining between them. The chain's CDR3 is CASSSRDTSSYNEQFF. The CDR3 DNA follows: TGCGCCAGCAGCTCTCGGGACACAAGCTCCTACAATGAGCAGTTCTTC.

J is TRBJ2-5 and V is TRBV19, with D possibly TRBD2 on 6 matching bases. This CDR3 comprises 13 residues. V was trimmed by 6 bases and J by 5 bases, leaving 13 bases between them. CDR1 and CDR2 (germline): LNHDA, SQIVND (reference sequence). CDR3 in DNA: TGTGCCAGTAGACGCGGGACTGAGGAGACCCAGTACTTC. Its translation: CASRRGTEETQYF.

This chain joins TRBV23-1 and TRBJ1-5, with unresolved D. TRBV23-1 is flagged as an ORF with uncertain function. The ends were cut back, 0 bases at V and 3 bases at J, with 12 bases in the middle. This CDR3 is built from 16 residues. The CDR3: CASSQSPQDDNQPQHF. As DNA, the CDR3 is TGCGCCAGCAGTCAATCCCCCCAGGACGACAATCAGCCCCAGCATTTT.

The chain carries TRBV4-3 and TRBJ1-6; D might be TRBD1 (5 bases). With 4 bases removed from V and 2 bases from J, the gap between germline ends came to 12 bases. Per germline, CDR1 LGHNA and CDR2 YSLEER. The CDR3 has 16 residues. The CDR3 loop reads CASSPLGAAYNSPLHF. The CDR3 DNA follows: TGCGCCAGCAGCCCTTTAGGGGCAGCCTATAATTCACCCCTCCACTTT.

J is TRBJ1-5 and V is TRBV6-5, with D unresolved. Germline V gene lookup returns CDR1 MNHEY and CDR2 SVGAGI. The CDR3 spans 12 residues. Trimming took 7 bases from V and 5 from J, leaving 9 bases between them. CDR3 in DNA: TGTGCCAGCACCCTCGTGGATCAGCCCCAGCATTTT. It specifies CASTLVDQPQHF.

This clone was detected once. The V gene is TRBV9, the J gene TRBJ2-7; D gene ambiguous. Trimming stripped 3 bases from V and 0 bases from J, with 10 bases between. CDR1 and CDR2 (germline): SGDLS, YYNGEE. CDR3 length: 14 amino acids. The CDR3 protein is CASSGGKSSYEQYF. CDR3 bases: TGTGCCAGCAGCGGGGGAAAGAGCTCCTACGAGCAGTACTTC.

The chain employs TRBV5-6 and TRBJ2-7; D not certain. The V end lost 4 bases, the J end lost 3 bases, and 17 bases lay between the germline ends. CDR1 is SGHDT, CDR2 YYEEEE, per germline. The CDR3 contains 15 residues. In DNA form, the CDR3 reads TGTGCCAGCAGCAAACTGGGGTCAAAGGTCTACGAGCAGTACTTC. Amino acid sequence: CASSKLGSKVYEQYF.

The chain has TRBV7-2 and TRBJ2-3; 9 nucleotides match TRBD2. J gave up 4 bases and V 3 bases, and 5 bases lay outside the gene matches. The CDR3 sequence is 15 residues long. The V gene's germline CDR1 is SGHTA and CDR2 FQGNSA. This CDR3 is CASSFRGGGADTQYF. CDR3 bases: TGTGCCAGCAGCTTTAGAGGCGGGGGGGCAGATACGCAGTATTTT.